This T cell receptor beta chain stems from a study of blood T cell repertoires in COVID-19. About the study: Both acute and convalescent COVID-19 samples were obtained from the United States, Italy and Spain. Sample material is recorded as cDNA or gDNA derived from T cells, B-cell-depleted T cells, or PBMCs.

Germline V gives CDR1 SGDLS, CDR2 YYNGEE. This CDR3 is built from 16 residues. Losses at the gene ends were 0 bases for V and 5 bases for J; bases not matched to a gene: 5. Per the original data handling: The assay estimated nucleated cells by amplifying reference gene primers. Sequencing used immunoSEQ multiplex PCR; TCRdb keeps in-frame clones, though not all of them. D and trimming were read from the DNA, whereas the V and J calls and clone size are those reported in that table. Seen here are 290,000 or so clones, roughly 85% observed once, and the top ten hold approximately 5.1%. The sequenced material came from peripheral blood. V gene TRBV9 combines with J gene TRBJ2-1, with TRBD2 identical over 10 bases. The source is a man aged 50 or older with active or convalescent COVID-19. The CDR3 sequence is CASSVGRTSGHNEQFF. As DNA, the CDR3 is TGTGCCAGCAGCGTAGGAAGGACTAGCGGCCACAATGAGCAGTTCTTC.